The source of this T cell receptor (beta chain) is a study of regulatory T cells in long-lasting Graves disease. The CDR3 contains 17 residues. Between the trimmed V and J ends, which lost 7 bases and 7 bases, there was a span of 26 bases. The sample's time point: newly diagnosed GD, antithyroid drugs for less than 3 months. PBMC-extracted RNA yielded the TCR library. At least ten counts were recorded for this clonotype. Library construction for TCR beta used iRepertoire HTBI primers and Arm-PCR of CDR3 regions. TCRdb reanalysed the multiplex PCR reads using MiXCR and keeps one entry per CDR3 protein. The data hold more than 450,000 distinct CDR3 sequences, with 12% observed a single time. In addition, the sample was reused for a study of T cells in Graves' hyperthyroidism and ophthalmopathy. From that second work: Graves' hyperthyroidism without ophthalmopathy progression within 18 months was termed stable. HTBI primers were employed in a first-round RT-PCR of the TCR CDR3.

The chain recombines TRBV12-3 or TRBV12-4 with TRBJ2-1, with D perhaps TRBD1 (5 bases). The sequencing here drew on peripheral blood mononuclear cells (PBMCs), taken at new diagnosis, from a patient treated with antithyroid drugs. This receptor was obtained from a woman in her 30s with Graves disease. The CDR3 nucleotides read TGTGCCAGCACCCTCTCCCCTGGGGCCCTGGTGGTGAATGAGCAGTTCTTC. Encoded protein: CASTLSPGALVVNEQFF.